The sequence of this T cell receptor beta chain was determined in a study of T cell clones after liver transplantation. For the study at large: In this trial, immunosuppression withdrawal was attempted within 2 years of liver transplant. A pre-transplant mixed lymphocyte reaction with TCRbeta sequencing defined graft-donor-reactive clones followed in post-transplant blood. Apart from a few HCV-positive recipients, transplants were for non-autoimmune, non-viral reasons. The study's findings and limits: Low donor cell numbers restricted donor-reactive repertoire measurement in a couple of subjects.

Trimming pared 1 base from V and 2 bases from J, leaving 19 bases between. Germline V gene sequence: CDR1 SGHRS, CDR2 YFSETQ. The CDR3 sequence is 18 residues long. Notes on this clone: What it binds is not known.

Measured with immunoSEQ multiplex PCR; TCRdb has only the in-frame clones, and not every one. Among 35,000 to 45,000 clones listed, roughly 86% were seen once. The specimen comprised CD4+ T cells from blood, sampled 24 months after liver transplant. V usage is TRBV5-1 and J usage is TRBJ2-4; D tentatively fits TRBD1 or TRBD2 (5 bases each). The receptor's source is a human patient who received a liver transplant. Part of the T cell pool may stem from the graft donor. CDR3 sequence (DNA): TGCGCCAGCAGCTTGCAGGTTGAGGGGCCCCTATCCAAAAACATTCAGTACTTC. The encoded protein is CASSLQVEGPLSKNIQYF. Full variable domain (missing parts from reference TRBV5-1 and TRBJ2-4): KAGVTQTPRYLIKTRGQQVTLSCSPISGHRSVSWYQQTPGQGLQFLFEYFSETQRNKGNFPGRFSGRQFSNSRSEMNVSTLELGDSALYLCASSLQVEGPLSKNIQYFGAGTRLSVL.